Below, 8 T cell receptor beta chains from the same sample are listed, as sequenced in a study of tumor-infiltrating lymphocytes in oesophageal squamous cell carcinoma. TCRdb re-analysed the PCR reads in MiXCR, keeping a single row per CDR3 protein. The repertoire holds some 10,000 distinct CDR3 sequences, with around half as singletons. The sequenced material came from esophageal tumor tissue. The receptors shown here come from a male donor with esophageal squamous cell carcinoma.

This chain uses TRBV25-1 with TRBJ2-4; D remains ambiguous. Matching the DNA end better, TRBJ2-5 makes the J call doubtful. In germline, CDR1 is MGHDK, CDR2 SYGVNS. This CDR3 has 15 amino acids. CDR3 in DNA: TGTGCCAGCAGTGTTGGACGGTTATTGCAAGAGACCCAGTACTTC. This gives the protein CASSVGRLLQETQYF.

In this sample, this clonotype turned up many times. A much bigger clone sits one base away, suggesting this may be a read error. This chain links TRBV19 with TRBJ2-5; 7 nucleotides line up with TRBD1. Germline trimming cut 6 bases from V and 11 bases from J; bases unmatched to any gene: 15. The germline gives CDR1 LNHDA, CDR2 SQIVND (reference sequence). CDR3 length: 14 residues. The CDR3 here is CASSRKGADNEQYF. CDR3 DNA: TGTGCCAGTAGCAGAAAGGGGGCAGACAATGAGCAGTACTTC.

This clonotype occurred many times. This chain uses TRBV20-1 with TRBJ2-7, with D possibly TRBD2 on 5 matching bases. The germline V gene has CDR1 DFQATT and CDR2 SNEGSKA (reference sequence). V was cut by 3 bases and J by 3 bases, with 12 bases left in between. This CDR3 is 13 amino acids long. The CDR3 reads CSASGSGSYEQYF. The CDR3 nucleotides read TGCAGTGCTAGCGGGTCGGGGAGCTACGAGCAGTACTTC.

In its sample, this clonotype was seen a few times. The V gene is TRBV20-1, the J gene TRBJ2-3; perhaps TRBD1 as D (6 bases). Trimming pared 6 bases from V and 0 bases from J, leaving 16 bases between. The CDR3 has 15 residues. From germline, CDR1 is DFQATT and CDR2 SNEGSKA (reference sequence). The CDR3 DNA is TGCAGTGCCAGTACAGGGTTTCCAAGCACAGATACGCAGTATTTT. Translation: CSASTGFPSTDTQYF.

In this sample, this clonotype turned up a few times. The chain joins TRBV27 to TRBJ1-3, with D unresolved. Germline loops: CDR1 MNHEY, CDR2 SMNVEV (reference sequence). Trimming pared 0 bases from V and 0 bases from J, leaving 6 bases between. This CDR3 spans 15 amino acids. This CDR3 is CASSLSGSSGNTIYF. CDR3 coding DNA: TGTGCCAGCAGTTTATCGGGCAGCTCTGGAAACACCATATATTTT.

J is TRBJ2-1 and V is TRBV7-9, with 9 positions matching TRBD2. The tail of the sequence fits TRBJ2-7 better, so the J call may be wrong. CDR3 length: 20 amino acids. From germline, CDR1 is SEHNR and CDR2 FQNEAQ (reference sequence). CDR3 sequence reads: CASLLSGRTLDDQLYNEQYF. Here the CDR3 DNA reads TGTGCCAGCTTGTTAAGCGGGAGGACCCTCGACGATCAATTATACAATGAGCAGTACTTC.

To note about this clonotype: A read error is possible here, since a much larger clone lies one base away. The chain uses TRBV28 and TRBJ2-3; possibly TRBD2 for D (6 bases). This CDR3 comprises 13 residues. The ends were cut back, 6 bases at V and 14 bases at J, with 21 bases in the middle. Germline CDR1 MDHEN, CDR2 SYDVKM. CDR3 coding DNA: TGTGCCAGCAGAGAGGGGTGGGGCGGGGAGCTGTATTTT. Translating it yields CASREGWGGELYF.

The CDR3 coding sequence is TGTGCCATCAGGGAAGCGGGAGGTGCAGATACGCAGTATTTT. The encoded protein is CAIREAGGADTQYF. The V call is TRBV10-3, the J call TRBJ2-3, with 9 bases fitting TRBD2. With 6 bases clipped from V and 4 bases from J, the junction kept 5 bases outside the gene matches. The CDR3 totals 14 residues. CDR1 is ENHRY, CDR2 SYGVKD, per germline.